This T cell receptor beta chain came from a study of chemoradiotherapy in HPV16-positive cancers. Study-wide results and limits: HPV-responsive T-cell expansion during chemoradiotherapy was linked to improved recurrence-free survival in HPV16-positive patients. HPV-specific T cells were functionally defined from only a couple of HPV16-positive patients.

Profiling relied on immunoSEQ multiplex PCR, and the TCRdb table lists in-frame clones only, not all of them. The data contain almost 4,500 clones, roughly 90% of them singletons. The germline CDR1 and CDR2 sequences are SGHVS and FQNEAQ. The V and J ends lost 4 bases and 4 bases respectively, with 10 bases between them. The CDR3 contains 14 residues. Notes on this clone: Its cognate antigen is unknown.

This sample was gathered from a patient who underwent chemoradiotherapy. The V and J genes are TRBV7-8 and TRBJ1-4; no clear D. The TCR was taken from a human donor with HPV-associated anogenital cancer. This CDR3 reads CASSSWSGNEKLFF. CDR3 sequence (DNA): TGTGCCAGCAGCTCGTGGTCCGGTAATGAAAAACTGTTTTTT.